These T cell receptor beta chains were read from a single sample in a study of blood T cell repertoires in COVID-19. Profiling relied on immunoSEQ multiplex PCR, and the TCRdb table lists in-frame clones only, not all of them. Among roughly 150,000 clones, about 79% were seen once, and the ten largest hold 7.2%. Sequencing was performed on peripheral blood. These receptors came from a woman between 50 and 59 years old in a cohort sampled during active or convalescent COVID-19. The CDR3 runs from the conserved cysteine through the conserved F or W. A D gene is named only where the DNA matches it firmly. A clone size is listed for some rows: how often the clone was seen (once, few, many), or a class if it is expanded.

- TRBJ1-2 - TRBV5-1 CASSSQTGRGGGYTF TGCGCCAGCAGCTCCCAGACAGGCAGGGGCGGCGGCTACACCTTC
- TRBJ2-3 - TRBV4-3 CASSQDPGIRGDTQYF TGCGCCAGCAGTCAAGATCCGGGCATAAGGGGAGATACGCAGTATTTT
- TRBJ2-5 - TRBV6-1 CASSEAPNYWTVGETQYF TGTGCCAGCAGTGAAGCGCCGAACTACTGGACAGTTGGAGAGACCCAGTACTTC
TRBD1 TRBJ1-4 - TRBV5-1 CASSARTGHSLFF TGCGCCAGCAGCGCCCGGACAGGCCATTCACTGTTTTTT
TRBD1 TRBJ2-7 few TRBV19 CASSPYMGAGRGEQYF TGTGCCAGTTCCCCCTACATGGGGGCGGGCAGGGGGGAGCAGTACTTC
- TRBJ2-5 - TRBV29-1 CSVEPIGSYQETQYF TGCAGCGTTGAACCTATTGGTAGTTACCAAGAGACCCAGTACTTC
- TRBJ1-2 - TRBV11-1 CASSLAGPRGGYTF TGTGCCAGCAGCTTAGCCGGACCGCGCGGGGGCTACACCTTC
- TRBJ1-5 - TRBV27 CASSLIRSNQPQHF TGTGCCAGCAGTTTAATTAGAAGCAATCAGCCCCAGCATTTT
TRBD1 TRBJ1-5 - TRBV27 CASSPRTGRSSNQPQHF TGTGCCAGCAGTCCACGGACAGGGCGTTCGAGCAATCAGCCCCAGCATTTT
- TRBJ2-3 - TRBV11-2 CASSQGGGLTDTQYF TGTGCCAGCAGCCAGGGAGGGGGACTCACAGATACGCAGTATTTT
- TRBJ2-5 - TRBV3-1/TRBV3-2 CASSRPRRGGYYQETQYF TGTGCCAGCAGCCGACCTCGTAGGGGGGGATACTATCAAGAGACCCAGTACTTC
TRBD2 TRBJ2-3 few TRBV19 CASSTERGGTDTQYF TGTGCCAGTAGTACAGAGCGGGGGGGCACAGATACGCAGTATTTT
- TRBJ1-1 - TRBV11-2 CASRGQQNTEAFF TGTGCCAGCAGAGGACAGCAGAACACTGAAGCTTTCTTT
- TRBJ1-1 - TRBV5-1 CASSLQGVKAEAFF TGCGCCAGCAGCCTACAGGGTGTAAAGGCTGAAGCTTTCTTT
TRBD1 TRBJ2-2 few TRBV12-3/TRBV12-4 CASRPGGTGELFF TGTGCCAGCAGACCAGGGGGCACCGGGGAGCTGTTTTTT
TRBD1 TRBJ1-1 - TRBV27 CASSWDRERTEAFF TGTGCCAGCAGTTGGGACAGGGAAAGGACTGAAGCTTTCTTT
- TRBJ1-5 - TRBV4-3 CASSQDLGQPQHF TGCGCCAGCAGCCAAGACTTGGGCCAGCCCCAGCATTTT
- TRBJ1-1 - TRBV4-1 CASSQVGRQNTEAFF TGCGCCAGCAGCCAAGTAGGCAGACAAAACACTGAAGCTTTCTTT
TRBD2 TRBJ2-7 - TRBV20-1 CSASRGETSGSYEQYF TGCAGTGCTAGTAGGGGAGAGACTAGCGGCTCCTACGAGCAGTACTTC
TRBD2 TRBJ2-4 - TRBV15 CATSRDVTSGVNIQYF TGTGCCACCAGCAGAGATGTTACTAGCGGGGTAAACATTCAGTACTTC